The following is a TCR beta chain sequence with its context. Its target is unknown. RNA transcripts yielded amplified TCR beta CDR3 regions. The study used the HTBI primer set for a first-round RT-PCR of the TCR CDR3. TCRdb re-called the multiplex PCR reads with MiXCR, one entry per CDR3 protein. The sample shows around 450,000 distinct CDR3 sequences, roughly an eighth of them seen only once. This sample stems from a study of T cells in Graves' hyperthyroidism and ophthalmopathy. Study in general: It was at initial diagnosis, before any treatment, that peripheral blood was collected. Study-wide findings and caveats: Among thyroid clonotypes expanded above 0.001, most also appeared in blood.

A lack of ophthalmopathy progression within 18 months defined stable Graves' hyperthyroidism. Lactation, pregnancy, other autoimmune disease or uncontrolled infection excluded patients. Per the germline V gene, CDR1 is DFQATT and CDR2 is SNEGSKA (reference sequence). This CDR3 comprises 15 residues. The V segment lost 1 base and the J segment 7 bases; nucleotides outside the gene matches: 10. The sample consisted of blood. The sequence came from a woman aged 18-29 years with Graves' hyperthyroidism. This chain uses TRBV20-1 with TRBJ2-1, with 7 bases fitting TRBD1. The chain's CDR3 is CSARVGGQAFNEQFF. The DNA for the CDR3 is TGCAGTGCTAGAGTTGGTGGACAGGCCTTTAATGAGCAGTTCTTC.